This TCR beta chain originates from a study of T-cell reconstitution after alpha-beta-depleted transplantation in children (TCRdb year 2016). Context from the whole study: Using TCR repertoire profiling, the study followed T-cell immune reconstitution in a quantitative way in children after TCRalphabeta/CD19-depleted allogeneic hematopoietic cell transplantation. Results and caveats for the whole study, not just this receptor: Apparently early alphabetaT-cell count recovery about two months after transplant reportedly relied on only several hundred rapidly expanded clones derived from non-depleted graft cells. Hyperexpanded clone frequencies declined over subsequent months; after one year, T-cell counts and TCRbeta diversity were mostly attributed to newly produced T cells. In some patients, the high TCRbeta diversity seen at day 60 was put down to recipient T cells and intrathymic progenitors that had survived conditioning.

On this clonotype itself: Its antigen remains undetermined. No much larger clonotype is one base removed from it; base qualities were not supplied.

The treatment or condition tag for this specimen amounts to: allogeneic hematopoietic cell transplantation with graft depleted of TCRalphabeta T cells and CD19 B cells. The children who served as transplant recipients had been given grafts of TCRalphabeta/CD19-depleted allogeneic hematopoietic cells. Library creation used PCR. Sequencing instrument: Illumina HiSeq 2500. TCR library preparation used molecular barcoding, with unique molecular identifiers applied to normalize quantification of the TCRbeta repertoire. The raw public reads went through TCRdb reprocessing: fastp at Q25, MiXCR clone calling, in-frame beta chains kept. Rows are unified per CDR3 protein, each entry keeping the most common DNA and genes. This sample gives about 580,000 distinct CDR3 sequences in total; more than 20% of them show up just once. The top ten constitute 11% to 15% of the sample. This receptor was obtained from a boy under three years old who had a stem cell transplant for acute myeloid leukemia, so the T cells may come from the graft donor. This specimen was PBMCs, mostly from graft donor cells, taken 360 days after TCRalphabeta/CD19-depleted stem cell transplant.

The CDR3 protein is CATSLTVYDTEAFF. Here is the DNA: TGTGCCACCAGCCTAACAGTTTACGACACTGAAGCTTTCTTT. The sequence links TRBV15 to TRBJ1-1, with the D gene too uncertain to name. Taken from the germline V gene (reference sequence), the CDR1 and CDR2 loops are LNHNV and YYDKDF. The CDR3 measures 14 amino acids from cysteine to phenylalanine. Solely the CDR3 DNA is kept, with 42 bases framed from the first base. A distance of 13 bases separates the germline ends of V and J, which lose 5 bases and 3 bases respectively.